The 29 T cell receptor beta chains in this list originate from one sample, sequenced in a study of cytomegalovirus exposure and HLA in healthy donors. Vbeta (60) and Jbeta (13) primers were used in the PCR. The repertoire was sequenced with immunoSEQ multiplex PCR; TCRdb's copy has only in-frame clones and lacks some. In the table there are under 200,000 clones, almost 80% of which are singletons. Source material: PBMCs. The receptors originated from a man aged 25-45 years in good health and CMV-seronegative.

The chain is built from TRBV5-6 and TRBJ2-5; 7 bases are a match to TRBD2. The end of the DNA fits TRBJ2-7 better, so the J call may be wrong. The germline gives CDR1 SGHDT, CDR2 YYEEEE. The CDR3 has 15 amino acids. The CDR3 DNA sequence: TGTGCCAGCAGCAGCATTGTGGGGGGGGTCCACGAGCAGTACTTC. It encodes CASSSIVGGVHEQYF.

The rearrangement uses TRBV7-2 and TRBJ1-6, with D unclear. This CDR3 contains 13 residues. Germline loops: CDR1 SGHTA, CDR2 FQGNSA. V was shortened by 0 bases and J by 9 bases, with 6 bases between the two germline ends. The CDR3 region has the DNA TGTGCCAGCAGCTTAGCGCGCCCTTCACCCCTCCACTTT. Translated, it gives CASSLARPSPLHF. Looking up the rest from reference TRBV7-2 and TRBJ1-6 gives the full variable domain: GAGVSQSPSNKVTEKGKDVELRCDPISGHTALYWYRQSLGQGLEFLIYFQGNSAPDKSGLPSDRFSAERTGGSVSTLTIQRTQQEDSAVYLCASSLARPSPLHFGNGTRLTVT.

This clone was counted a few times. This chain uses TRBV13 with TRBJ1-6, with a weak D call TRBD1 (5 bases). V lost 4 bases and J lost 7, with 11 bases in between. This CDR3 has 14 amino acids. From germline, CDR1 is PRHDT and CDR2 FYEKMQ (reference sequence). The CDR3, as DNA: TGTGCCAGCAGCTCCGGGGGGGAAAATTCACCCCTCCACTTT. This codes for CASSSGGENSPLHF.

This clone has more than one count but fewer than ten. The J gene is TRBJ2-1, the V gene TRBV4-1, with TRBD2 matching over 7 bases. CDR1 and CDR2 (germline): MGHRA, YSYEKL. CDR3 length: 13 amino acids. After removal of 2 bases from V and 6 bases from J, the junction contained 1 base not matched to a gene. CDR3 amino acids: CASSQPSGNEQFF. The DNA for the CDR3 is TGCGCCAGCAGCCAACCTAGCGGCAATGAGCAGTTCTTC.

Written as DNA, the CDR3 is TGTGCCAGCAGCTTGGCTGGTAGCGGGACCTCCTACGAGCAGTACTTC. Protein sequence: CASSLAGSGTSYEQYF. The chain couples TRBV5-4 to TRBJ2-7; 8 nucleotides line up with TRBD2. V was pared by 0 bases and J by 0 bases, with 5 bases of the junction left unmatched. CDR1 SGHNT and CDR2 YYREEE come from the germline V gene (reference sequence). The CDR3 has 16 residues. Full variable domain (rest looked up from reference TRBV5-4 and TRBJ2-7): ETGVTQSPTHLIKTRGQQVTLRCSSQSGHNTVSWYQQALGQGPQFIFQYYREEENGRGNFPPRFSGLQFPNYSSELNVNALELDDSALYLCASSLAGSGTSYEQYFGPGTRLTVT.

The CDR3 DNA follows: TGTGCCAGCAGTTACGACAGAAAGATGGGTGAGCAGTACTTC. It is translated as CASSYDRKMGEQYF. The V gene is TRBV6-5, the J gene TRBJ2-7, with D possibly matching TRBD1 (5 bases). V lost 2 bases to trimming and J lost 7 bases, with 15 bases between them. Germline CDR1 MNHEY, CDR2 SVGAGI. This CDR3 has 14 residues.

The V call is TRBV5-1, the J call TRBJ2-2; possibly TRBD2 for D (6 bases). The V gene's germline CDR1 is SGHRS and CDR2 YFSETQ. The V and J ends lost 5 bases and 2 bases respectively, with 13 bases between them. The CDR3 extends over 15 amino acids. CDR3 region: CASRPLASNTGELFF. In DNA form, the CDR3 reads TGCGCCAGCAGGCCCCTAGCGAGTAACACCGGGGAGCTGTTTTTT.

Worth noting for this clone: Different DNA sequences within this sample yield the same CDR3. The gene calls are TRBV6-1 and TRBJ1-2; D might be TRBD1 (6 bases). V was cut by 0 bases and J by 4 bases, with 15 bases left in between. This CDR3 is built from 16 residues. Germline CDR1 MNHNS, CDR2 SASEGT. CDR3 bases: TGTGCCAGCAGTGAAGCGGGACAAGGCTGGGGCTATGGCTACACCTTC. Protein: CASSEAGQGWGYGYTF.

The rearrangement links TRBV5-4 to TRBJ2-7, with D perhaps TRBD1 (5 bases). Trimming took off 0 bases at V and 4 bases at J, with 5 bases between the two ends. The CDR3 consists of 12 residues. Germline CDR1 is SGHNT and CDR2 is YYREEE (reference sequence). CDR3 protein: CASSLDRYEQYF. The CDR3 DNA is TGTGCCAGCAGCTTGGACAGGTACGAGCAGTACTTC. The full variable domain, with the rest looked up from reference TRBV5-4 and TRBJ2-7, is ETGVTQSPTHLIKTRGQQVTLRCSSQSGHNTVSWYQQALGQGPQFIFQYYREEENGRGNFPPRFSGLQFPNYSSELNVNALELDDSALYLCASSLDRYEQYFGPGTRLTVT.

The chain uses TRBV13 and TRBJ2-4; tentative D call: TRBD1 (6 bases). The germline gives CDR1 PRHDT, CDR2 FYEKMQ (reference sequence). V lost 4 bases, J lost 5 bases, and 12 bases lay in between. The CDR3 contains 14 residues. The DNA for the CDR3 is TGTGCCAGCAGCTCATACAGGGACCAAAACATTCAGTACTTC. Amino acid sequence: CASSSYRDQNIQYF.

The chain carries TRBV7-9 and TRBJ2-1; 9 nucleotides agree with TRBD2. The CDR3 contains 18 residues. Germline V lookup: CDR1 SEHNR, CDR2 FQNEAQ (reference sequence). The V and J ends lost 5 bases and 6 bases, in that order; junction bases with no gene match: 17. This chain's CDR3 is CASSHTPILAGPGNEQFF. The CDR3 nucleotides are TGTGCCAGCAGCCATACCCCAATCCTAGCGGGGCCAGGCAATGAGCAGTTCTTC.

The chain joins TRBV30 to TRBJ2-7; TRBD2 agrees at 9 bases. The CDR3 runs to 16 residues. The trim removed 0 bases at V and 2 bases at J, leaving 8 bases unmatched. Per germline, CDR1 GTSNPN and CDR2 SVGIG (reference sequence). CDR3: CAWSVYLAGRTYEQYF. The DNA for the CDR3 is TGTGCCTGGAGTGTCTATCTAGCGGGACGCACCTACGAGCAGTACTTC.

V and J are TRBV6-6 and TRBJ1-2; 7 bases line up with TRBD1. Germline assignment: CDR1 MNHNY and CDR2 SVGAGI (reference sequence). This CDR3 region has 14 residues. Unmatched junction bases numbered 9, after V lost 6 bases and J lost 5 bases. The CDR3 is CASSFATGDYGYTF. CDR3 DNA: TGTGCCAGCAGCTTCGCCACAGGGGATTATGGCTACACCTTC.

This clone came up a few times. The rearrangement joins TRBV4-2 to TRBJ2-5; tentatively, D is TRBD2 (5 bases). With the DNA end fitting TRBJ2-7 better, the J assignment may be wrong. The germline gives CDR1 LGHNA, CDR2 YNFKEQ. The CDR3 consists of 17 residues. For the CDR3, the DNA is TGTGCCAGCAGCCAAGAAGGCTCTAGCATGTCCCACTACGAGCAGTACTTC. Amino acids: CASSQEGSSMSHYEQYF.

The chain uses TRBV30 and TRBJ2-2, with a possible D match to TRBD1 (6 bases). Germline V CDR1 and CDR2: GTSNPN, SVGIG (reference sequence). V was cut by 3 bases and J by 1 base, with 15 bases left in between. This CDR3 contains 16 residues. The CDR3, as DNA: TGTGCCTGGAGAAGTCCAGGGGTGAGGAACACCGGGGAGCTGTTTTTT. Its protein is CAWRSPGVRNTGELFF.

The V and J genes are TRBV9 and TRBJ1-2; D possibly corresponds to TRBD1 (5 bases). V dropped 4 bases and J dropped 0 bases, with 10 bases sitting between them. This CDR3 has 14 residues. CDR1 is SGDLS, CDR2 YYNGEE, per germline. CDR3 region: CASSPGNPNYGYTF. In DNA, the CDR3 is TGTGCCAGCAGCCCAGGGAACCCTAACTATGGCTACACCTTC.

The chain employs TRBV28 and TRBJ2-1; possibly TRBD1 for D (6 bases). This CDR3 spans 15 amino acids. Looked up from germline, CDR1 is MDHEN and CDR2 is SYDVKM. V was trimmed by 2 bases and J by 4 bases, leaving 12 bases between them. The CDR3 loop is CASSLGTSNYNEQFF. The CDR3 bases are TGTGCCAGCAGTTTAGGGACAAGTAATTACAATGAGCAGTTCTTC.

The genes are TRBV27 and TRBJ1-2; 8 positions agree with TRBD1. CDR1 and CDR2 from the germline V gene are MNHEY and SMNVEV (reference sequence). The ends lost 6 bases at V and 4 bases at J; junction bases unmatched: 10. The CDR3 spans 15 residues. CDR3 residues: CASSPTGVFGYGYTF. CDR3 DNA sequence: TGTGCCAGCAGCCCGACAGGGGTCTTTGGCTATGGCTACACCTTC.

V and J are TRBV29-1 and TRBJ2-3, with TRBD2 matching 8 bases. V was pared by 5 bases and J by 3 bases, with 10 bases of the junction left unmatched. The CDR3 has 15 amino acids. CDR1 is SQVTM and CDR2 is ANQGSEA in the germline V gene. CDR3 protein: CSVRKTSDYTDTQYF. CDR3 bases: TGCAGCGTTCGCAAGACTAGCGACTATACAGATACGCAGTATTTT.

The gene calls are TRBV19 and TRBJ1-5; TRBD1 might be the D (6 bases). V lost 6 bases to trimming and J lost 1 base, with 19 bases between them. The CDR3 is made up of 17 amino acids. Germline V gene lookup returns CDR1 LNHDA and CDR2 SQIVND (reference sequence). The CDR3 spells CASRDRGRGESNQPQHF. The CDR3 bases are TGTGCCAGTAGGGATAGGGGCAGGGGCGAGAGCAATCAGCCCCAGCATTTT.

This chain links TRBV1 with TRBJ1-6; TRBD1 is taken as the D call from the table, unchecked against the DNA. TRBV1 is a pseudogene locus. CDR3 size: 18 residues. The CDR3 spells CTSSQDNGSGGPESPLHF. The CDR3, as DNA: TGCACCAGCAGCCAAGATAATGGGTCAGGGGGCCCCGAATCACCCCTCCACTTT.

The chain uses TRBV30 and TRBJ2-5, with 7 bases fitting TRBD2. Germline CDR1 reads GTSNPN; CDR2 reads SVGIG (reference sequence). Trimming removed 4 bases from V and 2 bases from J; junction bases left unmatched: 4. CDR3 length equals 13 residues. CDR3 residues: CAWNSGGQETQYF. CDR3 nucleotides: TGTGCCTGGAATTCGGGGGGACAAGAGACCCAGTACTTC. The whole variable domain, filled in from reference TRBV30 and TRBJ2-5, reads SQTIHQWPATLVQPVGSPLSLECTVEGTSNPNLYWYRQAAGRGLQLLFYSVGIGQISSEVPQNLSASRPQDRQFILSSKKLLLSDSGFYLCAWNSGGQETQYFGPGTRLLVL.

The rearrangement joins TRBV2 to TRBJ1-5; D is uncertain. Germline V gene lookup returns CDR1 SNHLY and CDR2 FYNNEI. V lost 2 bases and J lost 4, with 6 bases in between. The CDR3 extends over 13 amino acids. The CDR3 is CASSEWLNQPQHF. In DNA, the CDR3 is TGTGCCAGCAGTGAATGGCTTAATCAGCCCCAGCATTTT.

The V call is TRBV27, the J call TRBJ2-7; TRBD1 matches 9 bases. With 6 bases clipped from V and 1 base from J, the junction kept 16 bases outside the gene matches. The CDR3 covers 18 residues. CDR1 and CDR2 from the germline V gene are MNHEY and SMNVEV (reference sequence). CDR3 in amino acids: CASSPYGQGTSVSYEQYF. The CDR3 region has the DNA TGTGCCAGCAGCCCCTATGGACAGGGGACTTCAGTTTCCTACGAGCAGTACTTC.

This clone is a singleton in its sample. The chain couples TRBV15 to TRBJ1-5; no clear D. The CDR3 runs to 14 residues. V lost 1 base and J lost 6, with 10 bases in between. Germline V gene sequence: CDR1 LNHNV, CDR2 YYDKDF (reference sequence). The CDR3 loop is CATSRGGPSQPQHF. CDR3 nucleotides: TGTGCCACCAGCAGAGGAGGGCCGAGTCAGCCCCAGCATTTT.

The count of this clone is one. This chain connects TRBV7-9 to TRBJ2-1; 10 bases agree with TRBD1. This CDR3 is 15 amino acids long. Germline V gene data show CDR1 as SEHNR and CDR2 as FQNEAQ (reference sequence). With 3 bases clipped from V and 3 bases from J, the junction kept 2 bases outside the gene matches. CDR3 in amino acids: CASSLGQGLYNEQFF. DNA of the CDR3: TGTGCCAGCAGCTTGGGACAGGGGCTCTACAATGAGCAGTTCTTC.

This clone has only one observation. The chain uses TRBV14 and TRBJ2-5, with D possibly matching TRBD2 (5 bases). The CDR3 is 12 amino acids. Trimming removed 5 bases from V and 5 bases from J, with 9 bases in between. CDR1 and CDR2 from the germline V gene are SGHDN and FVKESK. CDR3 loop: CASSYSGETQYF. The CDR3 nucleotides read TGTGCCAGCAGCTACTCGGGGGAGACCCAGTACTTC. Drawing the rest from reference TRBV14 and TRBJ2-5, the complete variable domain is EAGVTQFPSHSVIEKGQTVTLRCDPISGHDNLYWYRRVMGKEIKFLLHFVKESKQDESGMPNNRFLAERTGGTYSTLKVQPAELEDSGVYFCASSYSGETQYFGPGTRLLVL.

The chain joins TRBV7-2 to TRBJ2-1; 10 bases map to TRBD2. The CDR3 spans 16 residues. Unmatched junction bases numbered 12, after V lost 5 bases and J lost 8 bases. The germline gives CDR1 SGHTA, CDR2 FQGNSA. The CDR3 coding sequence is TGTGCCAGCAGCCAGATCTACGGGACTAGCGTCCATGAGCAGTTCTTC. It translates to CASSQIYGTSVHEQFF.

The rearrangement joins TRBV19 to TRBJ1-2; 8 nucleotides match TRBD1. J was trimmed by 7 bases and V by 3 bases; bases with no gene match: 7. The germline CDR1 and CDR2 sequences are LNHDA and SQIVND (reference sequence). The CDR3 consists of 14 residues. This CDR3 is CASSMTGVITGYTF. In DNA, the CDR3 is TGTGCCAGTAGTATGACAGGGGTAATCACTGGCTACACCTTC. The variable domain in full, completed from reference TRBV19 and TRBJ1-2, reads DGGITQSPKYLFRKEGQNVTLSCEQNLNHDAMYWYRQDPGQGLRLIYYSQIVNDFQKGDIAEGYSVSREKKESFPLTVTSAQKNPTAFYLCASSMTGVITGYTFGSGTRLTVV.